The 10 T cell receptor beta chains given below trace back to one sample, sequenced in a study of cytomegalovirus exposure and HLA in healthy donors. Primers: 60 Vbeta forward and 13 Jbeta reverse. Sequencing used immunoSEQ multiplex PCR; TCRdb keeps in-frame clones, though not all of them. Of some 190,000 clones in the sample, approximately 79% were seen once. The sequencing sample was made of PBMCs. The receptor source for this set is a woman under 30 in good health and CMV-seronegative.

The genes are TRBV5-1 and TRBJ2-7; 8 bases agree with TRBD1. Germline V gives CDR1 SGHRS, CDR2 YFSETQ. The CDR3 is 15 residues long. Trimming cost V 3 bases and J 6 bases; bases outside gene matches: 11. The CDR3 nucleotides read TGCGCCAGCAGCTCACTGCCAGGGGGCACGGGCGAGCAGTACTTC. Translation gives CASSSLPGGTGEQYF. Full variable domain (outside the CDR3, taken from reference TRBV5-1 and TRBJ2-7): KAGVTQTPRYLIKTRGQQVTLSCSPISGHRSVSWYQQTPGQGLQFLFEYFSETQRNKGNFPGRFSGRQFSNSRSEMNVSTLELGDSALYLCASSSLPGGTGEQYFGPGTRLTVT.

V usage is TRBV7-2 and J usage is TRBJ2-7, with a tentative D call TRBD2 (6 bases). The germline gives CDR1 SGHTA, CDR2 FQGNSA. This CDR3 spans 14 amino acids. The V end lost 0 bases, the J end lost 4 bases, and 10 bases lay between the germline ends. The CDR3 nucleotides read TGTGCCAGCAGCTTAGCGGCGGGGCCGTACGAGCAGTACTTC. Amino acid sequence: CASSLAAGPYEQYF.

The genes are TRBV9 and TRBJ2-7; 7 nucleotides line up with TRBD2. Germline V gene lookup returns CDR1 SGDLS and CDR2 YYNGEE. This CDR3 region has 15 residues. V lost 0 bases, J lost 2 bases, and 5 bases stayed unmatched. CDR3 coding DNA: TGTGCCAGCAGCGTAGGACTAGCTGACACCTACGAGCAGTACTTC. Its translation is CASSVGLADTYEQYF.

The genes are TRBV14 and TRBJ2-1; D remains ambiguous. There are 16 residues in the CDR3. Germline CDR1 and CDR2: SGHDN and FVKESK. Deletions cut 0 bases from V and 8 bases from J, with 17 bases between. The CDR3 here is CASSQDGGRAWDEQFF. CDR3 nucleotides: TGTGCCAGCAGCCAAGATGGCGGCCGAGCGTGGGATGAGCAGTTCTTC.

The V call is TRBV5-1, the J call TRBJ2-5; 15 nucleotides agree with TRBD2. V lost 4 bases to trimming and J lost 5 bases; unmatched junction nucleotides: 6. Per germline, CDR1 SGHRS and CDR2 YFSETQ. This CDR3 region has 16 residues. The CDR3 loop is CASSIGTSGRMETQYF. CDR3 DNA sequence: TGCGCCAGCAGCATTGGGACTAGCGGGAGGATGGAGACCCAGTACTTC. The complete variable domain, with remaining parts taken from reference TRBV5-1 and TRBJ2-5, reads KAGVTQTPRYLIKTRGQQVTLSCSPISGHRSVSWYQQTPGQGLQFLFEYFSETQRNKGNFPGRFSGRQFSNSRSEMNVSTLELGDSALYLCASSIGTSGRMETQYFGPGTRLLVL.

The chain links TRBV27 to TRBJ1-1, with D possibly TRBD1 on 5 matching bases. Trimming took off 3 bases at V and 3 bases at J, with 14 bases between the two ends. The CDR3 contains 15 residues. From germline, CDR1 is MNHEY and CDR2 SMNVEV (reference sequence). CDR3 in amino acids: CASSLQGIAYTEAFF. CDR3 coding DNA: TGTGCCAGCAGTTTGCAGGGCATCGCGTACACTGAAGCTTTCTTT.

The chain employs TRBV6-5 and TRBJ1-2; 9 bases are shared with TRBD1. With 6 bases clipped from V and 2 bases from J, the junction kept 4 bases outside the gene matches. CDR3 length: 14 residues. In germline, CDR1 is MNHEY, CDR2 SVGAGI. The CDR3 reads CASRIGQGNYGYTF. DNA for the CDR3: TGTGCCAGCAGAATTGGACAGGGGAACTATGGCTACACCTTC.

The chain employs TRBV6-6 and TRBJ2-7; D possibly corresponds to TRBD1 (6 bases). V lost 2 bases, J lost 1 base, and 9 bases lay in between. The germline gives CDR1 MNHNY, CDR2 SVGAGI (reference sequence). There are 14 residues in the CDR3. The CDR3 DNA follows: TGTGCCAGCAGTTACGACAGGAGGTCCTACGAGCAGTACTTC. Protein product: CASSYDRRSYEQYF.

V usage is TRBV9 and J usage is TRBJ2-3, with 7 positions matching TRBD1. Per the germline V gene, CDR1 is SGDLS and CDR2 is YYNGEE. The CDR3 totals 15 residues. Trimming cost V 2 bases and J 5 bases; bases outside gene matches: 8. Written as DNA, the CDR3 is TGTGCCAGCAGCGTGCCCCGACAGGGAATAGATACGCAGTATTTT. Its translation is CASSVPRQGIDTQYF.

V gene TRBV19 combines with J gene TRBJ2-7, with TRBD1 identical over 10 bases. Trimming removed 4 bases from V and 5 bases from J; junction bases left unmatched: 8. The CDR3 has 15 residues. CDR1 is LNHDA, CDR2 SQIVND, per germline (reference sequence). CDR3 protein: CASSTGTGELHEQYF. DNA for the CDR3: TGTGCCAGTAGTACGGGGACAGGGGAGCTCCACGAGCAGTACTTC.